Below are 11 T cell receptor beta chains sequenced from a single sample in a study of monozygotic twins with cystic fibrosis. Assay: immunoSEQ multiplex PCR; the TCRdb copy retains only in-frame clones and omits some. Among approximately 15,000 clones listed, about 93% were seen once. The specimen was blood. These receptors all stem from a girl between 2 and 10 years old with cystic fibrosis.

The chain combines TRBV27 with TRBJ2-6; 8 bases fit TRBD1. The V gene's germline CDR1 is MNHEY and CDR2 SMNVEV (reference sequence). The CDR3 totals 17 residues. After removal of 4 bases from V and 1 base from J, the junction contained 6 bases not matched to a gene. CDR3: CASSSDRVGSGANVLTF. DNA for the CDR3: TGTGCCAGCAGTTCGGACAGGGTGGGGTCTGGGGCCAACGTCCTGACTTTC.

V gene TRBV13 combines with J gene TRBJ2-3; no clear D gene. V lost 2 bases, J lost 4 bases, and 16 bases lay in between. This CDR3 region has 16 residues. In germline, CDR1 is PRHDT, CDR2 FYEKMQ (reference sequence). CDR3 region: CASSLIKSRLADTQYF. As DNA, the CDR3 is TGTGCCAGCAGCTTAATAAAGTCCAGGCTCGCAGATACGCAGTATTTT.

The gene calls are TRBV4-2 and TRBJ1-4, with unresolved D. CDR3 size: 18 residues. V was cut by 0 bases and J by 4 bases, with 18 bases left in between. Germline CDR1 and CDR2: LGHNA and YNFKEQ. CDR3 bases: TGTGCCAGCAGCCAAGATGTCCGGACCGCAATTGGTAATGAAAAACTGTTTTTT. This translates into CASSQDVRTAIGNEKLFF.

V gene TRBV6-5 combines with J gene TRBJ2-5; 7 bases match TRBD1. Looked up from germline, CDR1 is MNHEY and CDR2 is SVGAGI. Losses at the gene ends were 5 bases for V and 6 bases for J; bases not matched to a gene: 6. The length of the CDR3 is 13 residues. The DNA for the CDR3 is TGTGCCAGCAGTGAACAGGGGTGGAAGACCCAGTACTTC. As protein: CASSEQGWKTQYF.

The chain employs TRBV29-1 and TRBJ2-5, with D unresolved. The DNA end is a closer match to TRBJ2-7, so the J assignment may be wrong. CDR3 length equals 12 residues. Per the germline V gene, CDR1 is SQVTM and CDR2 is ANQGSEA. This chain's CDR3 is CSVSWGIHEQYF. The DNA for the CDR3 is TGCAGCGTCTCGTGGGGTATCCACGAGCAGTACTTC.

The chain couples TRBV7-9 to TRBJ2-1; D might be TRBD1 or TRBD2, each matching 6 bases. The CDR3 consists of 16 residues. V was shortened by 7 bases and J by 2 bases, with 18 bases between the two germline ends. Germline-derived CDR1 and CDR2 are SEHNR and FQNEAQ (reference sequence). The CDR3 DNA is TGTGCCAGCACCTCCGGAGAGGGGGAGGCCTACAATGAGCAGTTCTTC. Translation: CASTSGEGEAYNEQFF.

This clone has more than one count but fewer than ten. CDR3 residues: CASSQAGLYLSSYNEQFF. CDR3 DNA: TGCGCCAGCAGCCAAGCTGGACTATACCTGAGCTCCTACAATGAGCAGTTCTTC. The rearrangement links TRBV4-3 to TRBJ2-1; a weak D match, TRBD2 (6 bases). The CDR3 sequence is 18 residues long. Per the germline V gene, CDR1 is LGHNA and CDR2 is YSLEER. V was pared by 1 base and J by 0 bases, with 16 bases between.

J is TRBJ1-5 and V is TRBV10-2, with 8 bases matching TRBD1. J was trimmed by 4 bases and V by 1 base; bases with no gene match: 21. This CDR3 is built from 21 residues. Germline V gene data show CDR1 as WSHSY and CDR2 as SAAADI. The DNA for the CDR3 is TGCGCCAGCAGTGAGTTAGGGGGACGGGACAGGTCTTTTAGTGGGAATCAGCCCCAGCATTTT. This gives the protein CASSELGGRDRSFSGNQPQHF.

This clone was seen just once. For the CDR3, the DNA is TGTGCCAGCAGTGAACTAGCGGGAGGGGGATGGGAGACCCAGTACTTC. Encoded protein: CASSELAGGGWETQYF. The chain carries TRBV6-1 and TRBJ2-5, with 12 bases aligning to TRBD2. Per the germline V gene, CDR1 is MNHNS and CDR2 is SASEGT. The CDR3 is 16 amino acids. Trimming at V came to 2 bases and at J to 5 bases, leaving 6 bases not matched to a gene.

The chain combines TRBV4-3 with TRBJ2-7, with TRBD2 as a possible D gene (5 bases). Trimming took off 1 base at V and 4 bases at J, with 14 bases between the two ends. CDR1 is LGHNA and CDR2 is YSLEER in the germline V gene. The CDR3 has 15 amino acids. The DNA for the CDR3 is TGCGCCAGCAGCCAAGTAGGGAGCCCCGGTTACGAGCAGTACTTC. This encodes CASSQVGSPGYEQYF.

This chain links TRBV6-6 with TRBJ1-2; D unclear. Germline-derived CDR1 and CDR2 are MNHNY and SVGAGI (reference sequence). CDR3 length: 11 amino acids. The ends were cut back, 5 bases at V and 8 bases at J, with 9 bases in the middle. This CDR3 is CASSRPLGYTF. In nucleotides, the CDR3 is TGTGCCAGCAGTCGCCCGTTGGGCTACACCTTC.